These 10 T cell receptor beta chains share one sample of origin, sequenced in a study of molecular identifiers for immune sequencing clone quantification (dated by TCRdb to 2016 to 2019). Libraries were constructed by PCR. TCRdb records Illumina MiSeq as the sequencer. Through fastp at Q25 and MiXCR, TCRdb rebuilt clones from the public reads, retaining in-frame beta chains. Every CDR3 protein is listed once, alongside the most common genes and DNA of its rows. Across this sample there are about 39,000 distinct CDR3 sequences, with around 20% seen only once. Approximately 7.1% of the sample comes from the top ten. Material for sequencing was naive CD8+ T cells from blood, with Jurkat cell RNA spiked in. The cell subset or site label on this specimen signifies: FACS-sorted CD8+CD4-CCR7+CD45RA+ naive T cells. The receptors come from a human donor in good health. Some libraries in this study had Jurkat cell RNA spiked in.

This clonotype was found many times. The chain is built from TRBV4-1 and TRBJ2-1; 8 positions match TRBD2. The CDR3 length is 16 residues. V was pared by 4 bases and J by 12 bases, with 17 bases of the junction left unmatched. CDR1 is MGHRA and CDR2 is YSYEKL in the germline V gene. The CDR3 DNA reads TGCGCCAGCAGCCCCGAGGAGGGCGGGAGGAGATTTGGGCAGTTCTTC. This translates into CASSPEEGGRRFGQFF.

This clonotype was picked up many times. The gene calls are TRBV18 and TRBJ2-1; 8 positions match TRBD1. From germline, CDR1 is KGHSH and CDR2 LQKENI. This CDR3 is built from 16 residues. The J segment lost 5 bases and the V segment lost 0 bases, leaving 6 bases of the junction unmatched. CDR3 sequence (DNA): TGTGCCAGCTCACCACCGGCGACAGGGGCCAACAATGAGCAGTTCTTC. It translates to CASSPPATGANNEQFF.

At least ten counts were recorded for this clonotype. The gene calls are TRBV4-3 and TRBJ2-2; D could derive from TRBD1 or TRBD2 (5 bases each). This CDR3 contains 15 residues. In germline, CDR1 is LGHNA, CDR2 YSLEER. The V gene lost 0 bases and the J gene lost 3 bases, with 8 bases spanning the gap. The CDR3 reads CASSQDMGDTGELFF. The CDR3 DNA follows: TGCGCCAGCAGCCAAGATATGGGGGACACCGGGGAGCTGTTTTTT.

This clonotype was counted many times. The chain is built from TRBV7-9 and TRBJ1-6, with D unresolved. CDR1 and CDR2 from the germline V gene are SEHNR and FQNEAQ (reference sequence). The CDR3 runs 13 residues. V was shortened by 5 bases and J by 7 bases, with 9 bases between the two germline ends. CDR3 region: CASSGGENSPLHF. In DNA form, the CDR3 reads TGTGCCAGCAGCGGTGGCGAGAATTCACCCCTCCACTTT.

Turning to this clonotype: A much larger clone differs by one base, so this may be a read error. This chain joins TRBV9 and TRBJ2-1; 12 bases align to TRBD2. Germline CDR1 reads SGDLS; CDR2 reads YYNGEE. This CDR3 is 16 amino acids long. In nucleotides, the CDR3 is TGTGCCAGCAGCATTAGACTAGCGGGAGCCTACAATGAGCGGTTCTTC. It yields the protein CASSIRLAGAYNERFF.

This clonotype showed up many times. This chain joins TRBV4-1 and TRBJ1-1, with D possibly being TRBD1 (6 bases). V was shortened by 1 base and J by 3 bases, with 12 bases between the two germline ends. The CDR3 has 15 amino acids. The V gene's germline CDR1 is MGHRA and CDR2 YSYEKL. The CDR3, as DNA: TGCGCCAGCAGCCAAGGGGGGGGGGCGGACACTGAAGCTTTCTTT. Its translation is CASSQGGGADTEAFF.

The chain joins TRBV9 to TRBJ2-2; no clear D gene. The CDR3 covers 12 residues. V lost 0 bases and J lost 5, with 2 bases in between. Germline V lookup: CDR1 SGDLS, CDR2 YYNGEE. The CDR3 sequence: CASSVGTGELFF. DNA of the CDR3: TGTGCCAGCAGCGTAGGTACCGGGGAGCTGTTTTTT. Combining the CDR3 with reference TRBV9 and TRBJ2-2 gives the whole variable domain DSGVTQTPKHLITATGQRVTLRCSPRSGDLSVYWYQQSLDQGLQFLIQYYNGEERAKGNILERFSAQQFPDLHSELNLSSLELGDSALYFCASSVGTGELFFGEGSRLTVL.

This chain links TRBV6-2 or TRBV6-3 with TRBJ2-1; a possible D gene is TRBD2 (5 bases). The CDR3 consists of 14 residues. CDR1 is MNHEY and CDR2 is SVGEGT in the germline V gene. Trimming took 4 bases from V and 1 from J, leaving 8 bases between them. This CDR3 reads CASSCLASYNEQFF. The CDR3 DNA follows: TGTGCCAGCAGTTGCTTAGCGTCCTACAATGAGCAGTTCTTC.

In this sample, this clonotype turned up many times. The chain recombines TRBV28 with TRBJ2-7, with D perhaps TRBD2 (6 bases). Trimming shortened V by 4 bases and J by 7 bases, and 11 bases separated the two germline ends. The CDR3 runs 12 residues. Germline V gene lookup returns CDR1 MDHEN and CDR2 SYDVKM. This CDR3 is CASSWRDSEQYF. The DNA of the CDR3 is TGTGCCAGCAGTTGGCGGGACTCGGAGCAGTACTTC.

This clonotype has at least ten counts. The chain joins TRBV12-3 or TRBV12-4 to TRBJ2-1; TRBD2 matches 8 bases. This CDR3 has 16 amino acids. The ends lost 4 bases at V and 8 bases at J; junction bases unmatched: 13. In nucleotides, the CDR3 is TGTGCCAGCAGTTCCCCGGGACTAGATGTTCGGGATGAGCAGTTCTTC. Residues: CASSSPGLDVRDEQFF.